The next 2 T cell receptor beta chains were all read from a single sample in a study of blood T cells in healthy people across ages. With a J-beta primer mix and a sample-barcoded 5' primer, a second PCR ran about 6 to 11 cycles. TCRdb re-analysed the 5' RACE reads in MiXCR, keeping a single row per CDR3 protein. The sample shows some 670,000 distinct CDR3 sequences, roughly half of them seen only once. The sample consisted of blood. All receptors derive from a woman older than 75 in good health.

This clonotype was seen only a few times. The CDR3 coding sequence is TGCGCCAGCAGCTTGGGACAGGCTAGCTCCTATAATTCACCCCTCCACTTT. It is translated as CASSLGQASSYNSPLHF. This chain joins TRBV5-1 and TRBJ1-6; possibly TRBD1 for D (6 bases). Per germline, CDR1 SGHRS and CDR2 YFSETQ. V lost 0 bases, J lost 0 bases, and 10 bases lay in between. The CDR3 is 17 amino acids.

V usage is TRBV7-2 and J usage is TRBJ2-3; the D gene is possibly TRBD2 (5 bases). The germline CDR1 and CDR2 sequences are SGHTA and FQGNSA. V was shortened by 5 bases and J by 4 bases, with 13 bases between the two germline ends. The CDR3 is made up of 14 amino acids. The CDR3 loop is CASSLEGAADTQYF. The CDR3 nucleotides read TGTGCCAGCAGCCTTGAGGGTGCGGCAGATACGCAGTATTTT.